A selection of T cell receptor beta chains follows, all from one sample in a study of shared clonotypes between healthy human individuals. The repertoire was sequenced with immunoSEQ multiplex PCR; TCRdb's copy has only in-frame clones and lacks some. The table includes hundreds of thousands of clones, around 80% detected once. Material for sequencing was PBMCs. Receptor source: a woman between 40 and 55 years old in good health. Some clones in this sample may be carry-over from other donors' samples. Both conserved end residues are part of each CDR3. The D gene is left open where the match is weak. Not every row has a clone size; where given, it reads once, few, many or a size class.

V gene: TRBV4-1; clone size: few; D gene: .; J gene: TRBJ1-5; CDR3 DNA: TGCGCCAGCAGCCTAGGGCCCAATCAGCCCCAGCATTTT; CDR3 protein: CASSLGPNQPQHF
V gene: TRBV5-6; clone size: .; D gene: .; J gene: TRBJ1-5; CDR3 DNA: TGTGCCAGCAGCCGGTGGGGAGGAAGTAATGTTAAGGGCAATCAGCCCCAGCATTTT; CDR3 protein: CASSRWGGSNVKGNQPQHF
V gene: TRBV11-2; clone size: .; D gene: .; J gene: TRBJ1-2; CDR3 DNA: TGTGCCAGCAGCCAAGGGGGTCCCAGCGGTGGCTACACCTTC; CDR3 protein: CASSQGGPSGGYTF
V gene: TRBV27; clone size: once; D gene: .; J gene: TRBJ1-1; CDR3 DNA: TGTGCCAGCAGTTACCGAGGCACTGAAGCTTTCTTT; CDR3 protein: CASSYRGTEAFF
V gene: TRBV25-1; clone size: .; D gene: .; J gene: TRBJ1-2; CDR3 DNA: TGTGCCAGCAGTGAACGTGGCCCGAACTATGGCTACACCTTC; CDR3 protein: CASSERGPNYGYTF
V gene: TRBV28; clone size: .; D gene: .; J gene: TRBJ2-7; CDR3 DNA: TGTGCCAGCAGCTCAGGACACTCCTACGAGCAGTACTTT; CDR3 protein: CASSSGHSYEQYF
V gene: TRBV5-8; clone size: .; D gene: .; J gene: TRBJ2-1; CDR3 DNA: TGTGCCAGCAGCTTGATGGCTAGTTCCTACAATGAGCAGTTCTTC; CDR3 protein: CASSLMASSYNEQFF
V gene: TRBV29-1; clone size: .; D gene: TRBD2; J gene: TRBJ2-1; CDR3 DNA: TGCAGCGTTGCAGGACTAGCGGGATGGAATGAGCAGTTCTTC; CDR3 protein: CSVAGLAGWNEQFF
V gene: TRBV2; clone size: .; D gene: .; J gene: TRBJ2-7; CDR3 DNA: TGTGCCAGCAGTGAAGCCGGATTTAGCTCCTACGAGCAGTACTTC; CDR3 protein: CASSEAGFSSYEQYF
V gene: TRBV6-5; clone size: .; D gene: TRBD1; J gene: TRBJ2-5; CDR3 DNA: TGTGCCAGCAGTTACCAGGGACAGCCCCAAGAGACCCAGTACTTC; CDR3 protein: CASSYQGQPQETQYF
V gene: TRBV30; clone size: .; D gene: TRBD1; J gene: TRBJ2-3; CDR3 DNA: TGTGCCTGGAGTGTTTGGGACAGGGGTGCAGATACGCAGTATTTT; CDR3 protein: CAWSVWDRGADTQYF
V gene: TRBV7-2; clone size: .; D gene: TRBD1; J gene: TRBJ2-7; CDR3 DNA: TGTGCCAGCAGCGGGACAGGGGCCTACGAGCAGTACTTC; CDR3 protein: CASSGTGAYEQYF
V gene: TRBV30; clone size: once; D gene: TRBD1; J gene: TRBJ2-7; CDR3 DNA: TGTGCCTACGGACAGGGTACGTACGAGCAGTACTTC; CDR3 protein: CAYGQGTYEQYF
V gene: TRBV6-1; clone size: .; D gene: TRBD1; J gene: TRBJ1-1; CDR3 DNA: TGTGCCAGCTCCCTCGACAGGGGCACTGAAGCTTTCTTT; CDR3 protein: CASSLDRGTEAFF
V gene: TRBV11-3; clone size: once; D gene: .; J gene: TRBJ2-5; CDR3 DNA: TGTGCCAGCAGCTTAACCGGGGCTCCTCAAGAGACCCAGTACTTC; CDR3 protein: CASSLTGAPQETQYF